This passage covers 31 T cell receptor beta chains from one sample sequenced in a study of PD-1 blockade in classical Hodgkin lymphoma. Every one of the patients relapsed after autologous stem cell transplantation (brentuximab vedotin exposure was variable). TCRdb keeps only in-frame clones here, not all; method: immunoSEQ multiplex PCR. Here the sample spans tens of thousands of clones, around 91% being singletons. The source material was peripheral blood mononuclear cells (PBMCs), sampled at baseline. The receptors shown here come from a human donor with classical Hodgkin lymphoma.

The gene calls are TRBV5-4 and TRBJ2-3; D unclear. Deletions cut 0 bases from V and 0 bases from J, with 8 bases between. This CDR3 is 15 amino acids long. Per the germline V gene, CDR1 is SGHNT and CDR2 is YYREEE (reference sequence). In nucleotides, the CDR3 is TGTGCCAGCAGCTTGGATCAGACTAGCACAGATACGCAGTATTTT. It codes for CASSLDQTSTDTQYF.

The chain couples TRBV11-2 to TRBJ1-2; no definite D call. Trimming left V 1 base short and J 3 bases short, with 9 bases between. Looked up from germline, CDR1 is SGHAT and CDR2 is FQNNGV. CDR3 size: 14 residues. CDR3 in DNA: TGTGCCAGCAGCTTAGGGCGGCATTACTATGGCTACACCTTC. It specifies CASSLGRHYYGYTF.

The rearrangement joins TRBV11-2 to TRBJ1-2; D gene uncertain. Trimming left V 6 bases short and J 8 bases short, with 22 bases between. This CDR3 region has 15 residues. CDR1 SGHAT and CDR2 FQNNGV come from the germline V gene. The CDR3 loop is CASRRGPLGRYGYTF. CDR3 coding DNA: TGTGCCAGCAGGAGAGGACCTCTCGGAAGATACGGCTACACCTTC.

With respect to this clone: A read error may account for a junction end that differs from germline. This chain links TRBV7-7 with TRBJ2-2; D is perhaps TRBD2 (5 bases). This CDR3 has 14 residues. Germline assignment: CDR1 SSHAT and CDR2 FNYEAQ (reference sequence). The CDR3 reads CASSPMEDTGELFF. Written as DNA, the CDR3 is TGTGCTAGCAGCCCAATGGAGGACACCGGGGAGCTGTTTTTT.

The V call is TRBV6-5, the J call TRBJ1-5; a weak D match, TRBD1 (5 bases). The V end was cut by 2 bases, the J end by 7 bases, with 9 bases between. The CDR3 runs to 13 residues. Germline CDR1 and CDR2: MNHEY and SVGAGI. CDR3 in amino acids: CASSYGGGQPQHF. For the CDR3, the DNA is TGTGCCAGCAGTTACGGGGGAGGACAGCCCCAGCATTTT.

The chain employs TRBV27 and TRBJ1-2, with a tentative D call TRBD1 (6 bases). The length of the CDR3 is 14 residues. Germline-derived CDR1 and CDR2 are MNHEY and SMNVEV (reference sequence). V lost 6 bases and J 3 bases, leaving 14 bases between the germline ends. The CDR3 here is CASSLNREHYGYTF. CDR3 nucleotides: TGTGCCAGCAGCTTAAACAGGGAACACTATGGCTACACCTTC.

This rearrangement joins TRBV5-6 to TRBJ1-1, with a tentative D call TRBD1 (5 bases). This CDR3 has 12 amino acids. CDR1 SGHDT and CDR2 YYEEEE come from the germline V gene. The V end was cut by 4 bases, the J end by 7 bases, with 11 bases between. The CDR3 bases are TGTGCCAGCAGCCGAGGGGTGCATGAAGCTTTCTTT. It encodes CASSRGVHEAFF.

CDR3 residues: CASSDPTSGARDTQYF. The CDR3 nucleotides are TGTGCCAGCAGTGACCCAACTAGCGGGGCGAGAGATACGCAGTATTTT. The genes are TRBV6-4 and TRBJ2-3; 10 bases agree with TRBD2. The CDR3 length is 16 residues. V shed 2 bases and J 5 bases; nucleotides not matched to a gene: 7. Germline V lookup: CDR1 MRHNA, CDR2 SNTAGT.

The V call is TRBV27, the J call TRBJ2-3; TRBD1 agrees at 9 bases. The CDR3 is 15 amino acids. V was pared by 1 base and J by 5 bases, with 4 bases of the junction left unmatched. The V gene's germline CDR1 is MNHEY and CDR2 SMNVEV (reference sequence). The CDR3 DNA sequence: TGTGCCAGCAGTTTATACGGGACAGGGAGAGATACGCAGTATTTT. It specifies CASSLYGTGRDTQYF.

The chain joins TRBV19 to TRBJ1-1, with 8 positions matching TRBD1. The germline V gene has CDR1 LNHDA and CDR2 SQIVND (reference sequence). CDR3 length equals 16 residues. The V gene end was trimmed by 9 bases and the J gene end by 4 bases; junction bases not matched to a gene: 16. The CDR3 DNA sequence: TGTGCCAGCACCTCGGGACAGGTACTAGTGGTCACTGAAGCTTTCTTT. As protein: CASTSGQVLVVTEAFF.

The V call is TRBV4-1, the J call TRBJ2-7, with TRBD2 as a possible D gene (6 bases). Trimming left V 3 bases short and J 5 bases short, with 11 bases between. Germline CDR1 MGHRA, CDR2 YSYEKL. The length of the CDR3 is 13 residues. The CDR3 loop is CASSQVGGDEQYF. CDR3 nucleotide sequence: TGCGCCAGCAGCCAGGTTGGCGGGGACGAGCAGTACTTC.

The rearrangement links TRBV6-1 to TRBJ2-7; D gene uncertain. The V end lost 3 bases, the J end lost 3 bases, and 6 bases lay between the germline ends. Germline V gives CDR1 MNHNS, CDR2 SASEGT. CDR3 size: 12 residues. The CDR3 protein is CASSDLGYEQYF. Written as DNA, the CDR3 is TGTGCCAGCAGTGACTTAGGCTACGAGCAGTACTTC.

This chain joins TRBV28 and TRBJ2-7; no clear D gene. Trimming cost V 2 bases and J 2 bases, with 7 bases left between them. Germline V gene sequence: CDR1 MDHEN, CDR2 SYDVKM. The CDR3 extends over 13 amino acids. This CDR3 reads CASSLDEAYEQYF. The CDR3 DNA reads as TGTGCCAGCAGTTTAGATGAAGCCTACGAGCAGTACTTC.

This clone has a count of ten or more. The CDR3 sequence is CASSLTGQGANTGELFF. The CDR3 DNA sequence: TGTGCCAGCAGCTTAACGGGACAGGGCGCGAACACCGGGGAGCTGTTTTTT. V and J are TRBV7-9 and TRBJ2-2; 9 bases are a match to TRBD1. The J segment lost 0 bases and the V segment lost 2 bases, leaving 4 bases of the junction unmatched. This CDR3 is 17 amino acids long. Germline CDR1 is SEHNR and CDR2 is FQNEAQ (reference sequence). Looking up the rest from reference TRBV7-9 and TRBJ2-2 gives the full variable domain: DTGVSQNPRHKITKRGQNVTFRCDPISEHNRLYWYRQTLGQGPEFLTYFQNEAQLEKSRLLSDRFSAERPKGSFSTLEIQRTEQGDSAMYLCASSLTGQGANTGELFFGEGSRLTVL.

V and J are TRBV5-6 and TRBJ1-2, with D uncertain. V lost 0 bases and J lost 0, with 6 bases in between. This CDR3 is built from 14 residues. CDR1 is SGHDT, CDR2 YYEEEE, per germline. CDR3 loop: CASSLAGPNYGYTF. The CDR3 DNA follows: TGTGCCAGCAGCTTGGCCGGACCTAACTATGGCTACACCTTC.

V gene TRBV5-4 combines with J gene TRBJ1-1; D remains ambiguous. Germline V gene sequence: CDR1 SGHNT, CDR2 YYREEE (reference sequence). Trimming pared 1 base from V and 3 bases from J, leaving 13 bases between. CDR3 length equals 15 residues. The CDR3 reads CASSLIVTAHTEAFF. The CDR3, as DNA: TGTGCCAGCAGCTTGATTGTCACAGCCCACACTGAAGCTTTCTTT.

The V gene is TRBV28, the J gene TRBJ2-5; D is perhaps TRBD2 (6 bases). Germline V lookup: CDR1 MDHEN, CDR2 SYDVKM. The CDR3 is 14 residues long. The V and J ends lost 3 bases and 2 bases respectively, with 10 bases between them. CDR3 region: CASSFPGLQETQYF. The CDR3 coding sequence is TGTGCCAGCAGTTTCCCGGGACTGCAAGAGACCCAGTACTTC.

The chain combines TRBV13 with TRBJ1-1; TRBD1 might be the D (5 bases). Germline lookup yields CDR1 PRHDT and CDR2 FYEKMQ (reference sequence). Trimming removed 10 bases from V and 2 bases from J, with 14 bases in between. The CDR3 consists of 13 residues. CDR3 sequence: CATVTGDNTEAFF. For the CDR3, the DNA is TGTGCCACCGTAACCGGGGACAACACTGAAGCTTTCTTT.

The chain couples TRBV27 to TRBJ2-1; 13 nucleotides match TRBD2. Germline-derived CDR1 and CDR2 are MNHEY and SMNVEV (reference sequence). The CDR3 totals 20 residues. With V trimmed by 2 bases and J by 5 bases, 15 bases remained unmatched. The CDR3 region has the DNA TGTGCCAGCAGTTTACGGCCGACCCGAACACTAGCGGGGGGGGACAATGAGCAGTTCTTC. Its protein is CASSLRPTRTLAGGDNEQFF.

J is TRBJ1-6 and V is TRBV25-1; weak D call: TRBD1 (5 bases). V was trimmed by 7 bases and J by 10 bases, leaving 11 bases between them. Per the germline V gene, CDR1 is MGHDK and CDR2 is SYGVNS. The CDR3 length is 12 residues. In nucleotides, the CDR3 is TGTGCCAGCAATAGGGGTAGATCACCCCTCCACTTT. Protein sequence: CASNRGRSPLHF.

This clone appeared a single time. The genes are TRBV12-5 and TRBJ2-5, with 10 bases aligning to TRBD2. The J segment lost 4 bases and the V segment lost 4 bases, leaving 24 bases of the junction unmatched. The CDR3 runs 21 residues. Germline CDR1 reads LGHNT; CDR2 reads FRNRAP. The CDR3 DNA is TGTGCTAGTGGTTACTACAGAACCATTGCGGGTTCTAGCGGGGGCGCAGAGACCCAGTACTTC. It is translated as CASGYYRTIAGSSGGAETQYF.

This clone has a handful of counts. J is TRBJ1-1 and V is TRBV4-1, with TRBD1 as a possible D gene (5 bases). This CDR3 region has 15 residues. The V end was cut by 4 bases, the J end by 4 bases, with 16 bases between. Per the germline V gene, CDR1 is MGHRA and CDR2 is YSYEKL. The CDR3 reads CASSLPQGFGTEAFF. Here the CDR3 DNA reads TGCGCCAGCAGCCTACCGCAGGGATTTGGCACTGAAGCTTTCTTT.

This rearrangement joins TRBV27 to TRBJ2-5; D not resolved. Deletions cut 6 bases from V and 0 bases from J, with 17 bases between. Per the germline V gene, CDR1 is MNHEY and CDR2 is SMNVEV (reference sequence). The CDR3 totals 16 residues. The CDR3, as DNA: TGTGCCAGCAGCTTGTCAAGGGTGGATTACCAAGAGACCCAGTACTTC. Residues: CASSLSRVDYQETQYF.

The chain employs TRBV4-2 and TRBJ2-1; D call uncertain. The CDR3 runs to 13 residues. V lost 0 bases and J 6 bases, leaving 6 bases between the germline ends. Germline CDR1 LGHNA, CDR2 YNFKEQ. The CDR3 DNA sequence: TGTGCCAGCAGCCAAGAAGGCCGCAATGAGCAGTTCTTC. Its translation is CASSQEGRNEQFF.

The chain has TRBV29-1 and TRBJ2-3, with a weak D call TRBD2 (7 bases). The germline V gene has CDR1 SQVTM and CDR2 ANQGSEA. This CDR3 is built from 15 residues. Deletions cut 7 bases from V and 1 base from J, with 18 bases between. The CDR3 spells CSAAGGPKRTDTQYF. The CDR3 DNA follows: TGCAGCGCCGCCGGGGGGCCCAAGCGCACAGATACGCAGTATTTT.

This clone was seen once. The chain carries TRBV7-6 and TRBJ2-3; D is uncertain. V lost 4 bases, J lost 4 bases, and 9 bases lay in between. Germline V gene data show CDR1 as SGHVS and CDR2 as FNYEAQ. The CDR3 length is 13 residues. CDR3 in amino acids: CASSSITPDTQYF. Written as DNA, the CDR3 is TGTGCCAGCAGCTCGATCACCCCAGATACGCAGTATTTT.

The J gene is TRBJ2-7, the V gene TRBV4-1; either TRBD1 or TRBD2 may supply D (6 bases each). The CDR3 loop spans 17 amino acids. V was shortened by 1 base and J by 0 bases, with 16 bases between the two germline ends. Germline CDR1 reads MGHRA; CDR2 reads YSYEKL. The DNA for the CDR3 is TGCGCCAGCAGCCAAGGCTTCGGGGGCTCCACCTCCTACGAGCAGTACTTC. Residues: CASSQGFGGSTSYEQYF.

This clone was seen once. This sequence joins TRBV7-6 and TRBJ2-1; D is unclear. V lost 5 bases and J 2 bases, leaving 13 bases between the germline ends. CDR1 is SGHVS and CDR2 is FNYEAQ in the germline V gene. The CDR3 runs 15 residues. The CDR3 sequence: CASSEDDETYNEQFF. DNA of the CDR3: TGTGCCAGCAGCGAGGACGATGAAACCTACAATGAGCAGTTCTTC.

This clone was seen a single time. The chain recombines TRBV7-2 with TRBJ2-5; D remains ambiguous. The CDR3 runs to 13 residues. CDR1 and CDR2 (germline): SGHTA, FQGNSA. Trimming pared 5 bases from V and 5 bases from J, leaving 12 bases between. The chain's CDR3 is CASSLLPRETQYF. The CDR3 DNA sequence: TGTGCCAGCAGCCTCCTCCCTAGGGAGACCCAGTACTTC.

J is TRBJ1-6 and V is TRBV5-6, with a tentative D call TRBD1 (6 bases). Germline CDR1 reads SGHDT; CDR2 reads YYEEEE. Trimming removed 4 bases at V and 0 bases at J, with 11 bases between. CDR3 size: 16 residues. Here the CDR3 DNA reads TGTGCCAGCAGCCTAGGGGGTGGCTCCTATAATTCACCCCTCCACTTT. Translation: CASSLGGGSYNSPLHF.

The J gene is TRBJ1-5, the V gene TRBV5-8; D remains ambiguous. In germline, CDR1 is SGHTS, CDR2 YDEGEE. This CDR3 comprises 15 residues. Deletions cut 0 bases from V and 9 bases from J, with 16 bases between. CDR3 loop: CASSLERSGQGPQHF. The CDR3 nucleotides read TGTGCCAGCAGCTTGGAGCGGTCGGGCCAAGGGCCCCAGCATTTT.